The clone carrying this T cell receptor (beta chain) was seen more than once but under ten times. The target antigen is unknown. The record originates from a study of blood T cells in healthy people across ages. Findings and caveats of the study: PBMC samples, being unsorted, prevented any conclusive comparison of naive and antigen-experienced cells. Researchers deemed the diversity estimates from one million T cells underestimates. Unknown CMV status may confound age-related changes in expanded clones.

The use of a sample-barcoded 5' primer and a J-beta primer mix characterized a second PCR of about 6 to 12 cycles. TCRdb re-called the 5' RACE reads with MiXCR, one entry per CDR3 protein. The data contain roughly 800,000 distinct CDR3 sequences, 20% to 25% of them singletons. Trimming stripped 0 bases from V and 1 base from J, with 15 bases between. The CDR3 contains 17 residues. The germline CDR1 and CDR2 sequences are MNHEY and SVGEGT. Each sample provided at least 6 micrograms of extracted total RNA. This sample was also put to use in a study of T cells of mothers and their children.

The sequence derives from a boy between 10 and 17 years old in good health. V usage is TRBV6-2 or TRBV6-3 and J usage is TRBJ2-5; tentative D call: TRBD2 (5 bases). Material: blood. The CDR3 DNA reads TGTGCCAGCAGTTACTCGTCGGAGCGGAACTTCCAAGAGACCCAGTACTTC. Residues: CASSYSSERNFQETQYF.